A single sample is the source of the 11 T cell receptor beta chains below, sequenced in a study of T cells after somatic rescue of genetic block. TCRdb's table, derived via immunoSEQ multiplex PCR, lists solely in-frame clones and lacks some. The sample comprises some 90,000 clones, approximately 90% of which are singletons, and around 1.6% rests with the top ten. Sequenced material: peripheral blood mononuclear cells (PBMCs). Receptor source: a woman between 18 and 30 years old.

The gene calls are TRBV4-2 and TRBJ1-1; maybe TRBD1 (5 bases). Germline CDR1 and CDR2: LGHNA and YNFKEQ. V lost 1 base and J 4 bases, leaving 7 bases between the germline ends. This CDR3 spans 13 amino acids. The CDR3 DNA reads as TGTGCCAGCAGCCAAGGACAGAGCACTGAAGCTTTCTTT. It yields the protein CASSQGQSTEAFF.

This CDR3 reads CASSLVGLGRSSYNEQFF. The CDR3 nucleotides are TGTGCCAGCAGCTTAGTGGGTCTGGGCAGGAGCTCCTACAATGAGCAGTTCTTC. V and J are TRBV13 and TRBJ2-1; D call uncertain. The CDR3 totals 18 residues. V was shortened by 1 base and J by 0 bases, with 16 bases between the two germline ends. Germline assignment: CDR1 PRHDT and CDR2 FYEKMQ (reference sequence). Full variable domain (outside the CDR3, taken from reference TRBV13 and TRBJ2-1): AAGVIQSPRHLIKEKRETATLKCYPIPRHDTVYWYQQGPGQDPQFLISFYEKMQSDKGSIPDRFSAQQFSDYHSELNMSSLELGDSALYFCASSLVGLGRSSYNEQFFGPGTRLTVL.

This clone was observed once. The chain has TRBV7-9 and TRBJ2-1; 7 bases line up with TRBD2. The CDR3 sequence is 13 residues long. Losses at the gene ends were 8 bases for V and 6 bases for J; bases not matched to a gene: 7. CDR1 and CDR2 from the germline V gene are SEHNR and FQNEAQ (reference sequence). Here the CDR3 DNA reads TGTGCCAGCCGCGGCGGGAGTAGCAATGAGCAGTTCTTC. This translates into CASRGGSSNEQFF.

This chain uses TRBV7-6 with TRBJ2-7, with D possibly matching TRBD2 (5 bases). Trimming pared 5 bases from V and 7 bases from J, leaving 21 bases between. The CDR3 has 15 residues. Germline V gene lookup returns CDR1 SGHVS and CDR2 FNYEAQ. For the CDR3, the DNA is TGTGCCAGCAGCCCGGGCGGGTTTTCTCTCATGGAGCAGTACTTC. Protein: CASSPGGFSLMEQYF.

The rearrangement links TRBV5-4 to TRBJ2-2; possibly TRBD2 for D (5 bases). Trimming stripped 1 base from V and 2 bases from J, with 12 bases between. The CDR3 length is 16 residues. Germline loops: CDR1 SGHNT, CDR2 YYREEE (reference sequence). The CDR3 coding sequence is TGTGCCAGCAGCTTGCGGGCTAGCTTCAACACCGGGGAGCTGTTTTTT. Its translation is CASSLRASFNTGELFF.

This chain connects TRBV9 to TRBJ2-2; 8 bases are a match to TRBD1. The germline gives CDR1 SGDLS, CDR2 YYNGEE. The CDR3 contains 16 residues. The V gene end was trimmed by 0 bases and the J gene end by 7 bases; junction bases not matched to a gene: 8. This CDR3 is CASSVAQGALGGELFF. In DNA form, the CDR3 reads TGTGCCAGCAGCGTAGCTCAGGGGGCATTGGGCGGGGAGCTGTTTTTT.

J is TRBJ2-1 and V is TRBV15, with 15 bases aligning to TRBD2. Trimming cost V 1 base and J 8 bases; bases outside gene matches: 6. This CDR3 region has 17 residues. Germline CDR1 reads LNHNV; CDR2 reads YYDKDF (reference sequence). The CDR3: CATSRGTSGRVADEQFF. DNA for the CDR3: TGTGCCACCAGCAGAGGGACTAGCGGGAGGGTAGCGGATGAGCAGTTCTTC.

The rearrangement links TRBV29-1 to TRBJ2-2; TRBD1 matches at 10 bases. Germline CDR1 and CDR2: SQVTM and ANQGSEA. The CDR3 consists of 15 residues. With 3 bases clipped from V and 2 bases from J, the junction kept 3 bases outside the gene matches. The CDR3 coding sequence is TGCAGCGTTGACCGGACAGGGGGTAACACCGGGGAGCTGTTTTTT. This codes for CSVDRTGGNTGELFF.

This sequence joins TRBV6-1 and TRBJ2-1; no clear D. CDR1 MNHNS and CDR2 SASEGT come from the germline V gene. This CDR3 is built from 15 residues. The V gene lost 3 bases and the J gene lost 0 bases, with 9 bases spanning the gap. Here the CDR3 reads CASSEAGSSYNEQFF. CDR3 in DNA: TGTGCCAGCAGTGAGGCCGGCAGCTCCTACAATGAGCAGTTCTTC.

This clone was picked up a small number of times. The CDR3 loop reads CASSPEGYEAFF. The CDR3 region has the DNA TGTGCCAGCAGCCCAGAAGGGTATGAAGCTTTCTTT. V usage is TRBV28 and J usage is TRBJ1-1; D is unresolved. The CDR3 covers 12 residues. Germline loops: CDR1 MDHEN, CDR2 SYDVKM. V was trimmed by 6 bases and J by 7 bases, leaving 12 bases between them.

The V call is TRBV5-1, the J call TRBJ2-1; 11 nucleotides match TRBD2. With V trimmed by 4 bases and J by 3 bases, 6 bases remained unmatched. Germline V CDR1 and CDR2: SGHRS, YFSETQ. The CDR3 length is 16 residues. DNA of the CDR3: TGCGCCAGCAGCCACGGACTAGCGGGCAACTACAATGAGCAGTTCTTC. As protein: CASSHGLAGNYNEQFF. Complete variable domain (other parts from reference TRBV5-1 and TRBJ2-1): KAGVTQTPRYLIKTRGQQVTLSCSPISGHRSVSWYQQTPGQGLQFLFEYFSETQRNKGNFPGRFSGRQFSNSRSEMNVSTLELGDSALYLCASSHGLAGNYNEQFFGPGTRLTVL.